This TCR beta chain stems from a study of T-cell reconstitution after alpha-beta-depleted transplantation in children. Unique molecular identifiers tagged the TCRbeta library. TCRdb itself ran the PCR reads through MiXCR, one entry per CDR3 protein. The sample includes 450,000 to 600,000 distinct CDR3 sequences, 32% seen only once; the top ten take more than 2%. With 2 bases removed from V and 7 bases from J, the gap between germline ends came to 15 bases. Looked up from germline, CDR1 is SGHDN and CDR2 is FVKESK. The CDR3 has 14 amino acids. Sequencing used PBMCs from the stem cell graft donor, obtained from the stem cell graft. The origin of this receptor is a human donor who donated a stem cell graft to a child with aplastic anemia. This chain connects TRBV14 to TRBJ2-7; D might be TRBD2 (6 bases). CDR3 protein: CASSQQEGLVEQYF. CDR3 coding DNA: TGTGCCAGCAGCCAACAGGAGGGCCTTGTAGAGCAGTACTTC.